Shown below are 7 T cell receptor beta chains from a single sample sequenced in a study of PD-1 and CTLA-4 blockade in melanoma. Only in-frame clones appear in the TCRdb table, and some are missing; sequencing was by immunoSEQ multiplex PCR. The table records about 30,000 clones, about 85% of them present only once. Specimen: CD8+ T cells from peripheral blood, collected from a patient given anti-PD-1 treatment. The receptors were sampled from a human donor with melanoma.

The rearrangement uses TRBV9 and TRBJ1-4, with D possibly matching TRBD1 (5 bases). This CDR3 has 14 residues. The V end was cut by 3 bases, the J end by 9 bases, with 15 bases between. The germline gives CDR1 SGDLS, CDR2 YYNGEE. The CDR3 spells CASSAGAQLQKLFF. The DNA of the CDR3 is TGTGCCAGCAGCGCCGGGGCCCAGCTACAAAAACTGTTTTTT.

This chain uses TRBV9 with TRBJ2-6; D gene unclear. The V gene lost 1 base and the J gene lost 0 bases, with 5 bases spanning the gap. Germline lookup yields CDR1 SGDLS and CDR2 YYNGEE. This CDR3 is built from 15 residues. The CDR3 DNA reads TGTGCCAGCAGCGTAAGCATCTCTGGGGCCAACGTCCTGACTTTC. It specifies CASSVSISGANVLTF.

V usage is TRBV19 and J usage is TRBJ1-1; the D gene is possibly TRBD1 (6 bases). Germline lookup yields CDR1 LNHDA and CDR2 SQIVND (reference sequence). Trimming took 8 bases from V and 3 from J, leaving 16 bases between them. The length of the CDR3 is 14 residues. The CDR3 DNA follows: TGTGCCAGTTCCTTAGGGGGGCTACACACTGAAGCTTTCTTT. Translating gives CASSLGGLHTEAFF. The whole variable domain, filled in from reference TRBV19 and TRBJ1-1, reads DGGITQSPKYLFRKEGQNVTLSCEQNLNHDAMYWYRQDPGQGLRLIYYSQIVNDFQKGDIAEGYSVSREKKESFPLTVTSAQKNPTAFYLCASSLGGLHTEAFFGQGTRLTVV.

On this clone itself: The DNA is omitted, as the CDR3 cannot be located on it reliably, and the CDR3 follows TCRdb's listing. The V and J genes are TRBV28 and TRBJ2-5. In germline, CDR1 is MDHEN, CDR2 SYDVKM. The CDR3 is made up of 11 amino acids, end residues included. The CDR3 loop reads CASSFLETQYF.

This clone occurred a few times. This chain links TRBV3-1 (or the pseudogene TRBV3-2) with TRBJ2-2; D may be TRBD1 (5 bases). Germline V gene sequence: CDR1 LGHDT, CDR2 YNNKEL (reference sequence). Trimming shortened V by 0 bases and J by 5 bases, and 10 bases separated the two germline ends. The length of the CDR3 is 15 residues. CDR3 nucleotide sequence: TGTGCCAGCAGCCAAGATCAGACAGCAACCGGGGAGCTGTTTTTT. This encodes CASSQDQTATGELFF.

The chain carries TRBV6-4 and TRBJ1-2; the D gene is possibly TRBD1 (5 bases). Between the trimmed V and J ends, which lost 0 bases and 3 bases, there was a span of 8 bases. Germline assignment: CDR1 MRHNA and CDR2 SNTAGT. This CDR3 has 14 amino acids. The CDR3 coding sequence is TGTGCCAGCAGTGACTCGTTGGGGGACTATGGCTACACCTTC. Amino acid sequence: CASSDSLGDYGYTF.

This rearrangement joins TRBV5-4 to TRBJ1-1, with D possibly being TRBD1 (6 bases). This CDR3 comprises 15 residues. The germline V and J ends were trimmed by 0 bases and 5 bases, with 14 bases remaining between them. Germline CDR1 and CDR2: SGHNT and YYREEE (reference sequence). The CDR3 nucleotides are TGTGCCAGCAGCTTGGATGGGGGGGCAGGGACTGAAGCTTTCTTT. As protein: CASSLDGGAGTEAFF.